This T cell receptor (beta chain) was profiled in a study of somatic mutations in cytotoxic T cells in rheumatoid arthritis. The study, taken as a whole, reports: A slight TRBV07 underrepresentation in rheumatoid arthritis patients was reported without multiple-comparison adjustment. Greater age accompanied higher CD8+ clonality in rheumatoid arthritis patients, a pattern that was absent in healthy controls.

The sample holds one count of this clone. Its antigen is still unknown. The germline V gene has CDR1 MNHEY and CDR2 SMNVEV (reference sequence). There are 15 residues in the CDR3. J was trimmed by 3 bases and V by 0 bases; bases with no gene match: 3. Assay used: immunoSEQ multiplex PCR; TCRdb lists only in-frame clones, some missing. The sample has 9,500 to 11,000 clones, approximately 84% seen once; the top ten hold 7.5% to 9.5%. The specimen was CD8+ T cells sorted from blood. J is TRBJ2-7 and V is TRBV27, with 9 bases aligning to TRBD1. The source is a woman aged 55-75 years with rheumatoid arthritis. CDR3 coding DNA: TGTGCCAGCAGTTTATCCGGGACAGGGATCTACGAGCAGTACTTC. It encodes CASSLSGTGIYEQYF.